The clone carrying this T cell receptor beta chain was detected a few times. The CDR3 extends over 16 amino acids. Germline lookup yields CDR1 LNHDA and CDR2 SQIVND (reference sequence). V was pared by 5 bases and J by 4 bases, with 9 bases of the junction left unmatched. The time point: after trial treatment. Specified treatment: LDRT plus nivolumab, ipilimumab, low-dose cyclophosphamide and aspirin (RACIN trial). The data were obtained in a study of low-dose radiotherapy and immunotherapy resistance in tumors. Gene-specific TRAV and TRBV primers were used for first-strand cDNA, covering alpha and beta chains. Both a constant-region primer and a V-primer adapter served to amplify TCRs across around 20 PCR cycles. TCRdb used MiXCR to reprocess the reads, holding one entry per CDR3 protein. Among fewer than 110,000 distinct CDR3 sequences listed, 20% were seen once.

The V and J genes are TRBV19 and TRBJ2-1, with 9 bases lining up with TRBD2. The specimen comprised PBMCs, sampled after low-dose radiotherapy plus immunotherapy. The sequence was obtained from a male donor with prostate cancer. The CDR3 loop is CASSPQRRGGYNEQFF. The CDR3 nucleotides read TGTGCCAGTAGTCCCCAAAGGCGGGGGGGTTACAATGAGCAGTTCTTC.